This T cell receptor beta chain was documented in a study of breast tumors, draining lymph nodes, adjacent tissues. Findings and limits, study-wide: Data only fit, rather than demonstrated, lymph node origin of most tumor T cells. Tumor repertoires ranked between lymph nodes and nontumor tissue in diversity, with V and J gene preferences. Luminal-like breast cancer showed significantly higher tumor–nontumor repertoire similarity than basal-like.

Axillary draining lymph nodes of breast cancer patients supplied the node samples. This CDR3 region has 14 residues. The germline CDR1 and CDR2 sequences are SGDLS and YYNGEE. This clonotype has only a few counts. Its specificity is unknown. This clone may be a read error of a much larger clone one base away. MiXCR, run by TCRdb on the multiplex PCR reads, gives a single entry per CDR3 protein. Of some 170,000 distinct CDR3 sequences listed, around 35% are singletons. Source material: axillary lymph node tissue. The V and J genes are TRBV9 and TRBJ2-7; D is uncertain. The TCR comes from a female donor with breast cancer. Some clones in this sample may be carry-over from other donors' samples. The CDR3 DNA sequence: TGTGCCAGCAGCGTAGCTATGTACGCCTACGAGCAGTCCTTC. Residues: CASSVAMYAYEQSF.